This T cell receptor beta chain was identified during a study of T cells expressing NK-cell markers. Findings and limits, study-wide: The contribution of dominant NKG2C+ clonotypes to CD8+ T cells in about 6 donors was roughly 1.0-7.5%.

From the 5' RACE reads, TCRdb lists one entry per CDR3 protein and no DNA. This table lists 500,000 to 600,000 distinct CDR3 sequences. In germline, CDR1 is SGHAT, CDR2 FQNNGV. There are 15 residues in the CDR3. Comments on this clonotype: Its antigen is not known.

The receptor was isolated from a man younger than 35 in good health. Sequenced sample: blood T cells: a sorted CD56 or NKG2C T cell subset, CD4+ or CD8+ T cells, or bulk PBMC T cells (not recorded which). The chain is built from TRBV11-2 and TRBJ2-1; the D gene TCRdb calls, TRBD2, cannot be checked with no DNA. CDR3 in amino acids: CGTRREASTYNEQFF.